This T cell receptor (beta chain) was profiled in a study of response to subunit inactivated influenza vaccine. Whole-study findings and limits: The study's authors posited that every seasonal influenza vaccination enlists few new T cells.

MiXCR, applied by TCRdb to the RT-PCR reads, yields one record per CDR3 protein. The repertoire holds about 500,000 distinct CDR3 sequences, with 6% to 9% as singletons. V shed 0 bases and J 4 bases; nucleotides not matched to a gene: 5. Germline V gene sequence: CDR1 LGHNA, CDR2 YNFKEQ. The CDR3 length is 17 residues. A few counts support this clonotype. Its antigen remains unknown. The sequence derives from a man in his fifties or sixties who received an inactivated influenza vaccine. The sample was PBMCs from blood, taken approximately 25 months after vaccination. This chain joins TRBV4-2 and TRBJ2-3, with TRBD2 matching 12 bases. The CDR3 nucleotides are TGTGCCAGCAGCCAAGATCCTAGCGGGGGGGCCTCAGATACGCAGTATTTT. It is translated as CASSQDPSGGASDTQYF.